This T cell receptor beta chain was sequenced during a study of shared clonotypes between healthy human individuals. Per germline, CDR1 MGHDK and CDR2 SYGVNS. V lost 2 bases and J lost 0, with 10 bases in between. This CDR3 is 15 amino acids long. CD45RO negativity and positive selection for CCR7 defined naive CD8 cells, a population that excluded terminally differentiated effector memory CD45RA+ cells. TCRdb keeps only in-frame clones here, not all; method: immunoSEQ multiplex PCR. This table holds 500,000 to 700,000 clones, around 95% found once. This clone was picked up one time. The source is a woman aged 30 to 39 in good health. This chain connects TRBV25-1 to TRBJ1-2; D is ambiguous. The sample taken for sequencing was naive CD8+ T cells sorted from blood. CDR3 in amino acids: CASSEVDQPNYGYTF. CDR3 coding DNA: TGTGCCAGCAGTGAAGTTGATCAGCCTAACTATGGCTACACCTTC.